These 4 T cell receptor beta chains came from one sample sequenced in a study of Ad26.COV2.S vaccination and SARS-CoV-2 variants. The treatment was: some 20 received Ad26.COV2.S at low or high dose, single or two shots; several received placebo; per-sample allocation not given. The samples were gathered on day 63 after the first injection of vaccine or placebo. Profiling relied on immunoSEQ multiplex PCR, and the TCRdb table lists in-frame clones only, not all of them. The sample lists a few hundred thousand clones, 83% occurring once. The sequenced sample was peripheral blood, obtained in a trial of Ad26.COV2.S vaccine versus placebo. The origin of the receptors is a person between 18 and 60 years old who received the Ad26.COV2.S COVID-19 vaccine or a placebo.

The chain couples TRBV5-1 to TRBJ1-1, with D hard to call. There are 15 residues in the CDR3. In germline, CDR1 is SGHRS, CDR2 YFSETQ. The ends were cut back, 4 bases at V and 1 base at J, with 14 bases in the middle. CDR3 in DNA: TGCGCCAGCAGCCCCGGTGGGCCGTCGAACACTGAAGCTTTCTTT. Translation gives CASSPGGPSNTEAFF.

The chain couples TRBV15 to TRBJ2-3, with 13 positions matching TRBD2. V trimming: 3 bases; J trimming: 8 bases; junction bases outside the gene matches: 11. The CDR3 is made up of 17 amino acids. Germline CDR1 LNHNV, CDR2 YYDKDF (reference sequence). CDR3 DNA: TGTGCCACCAGCAGTCCGGGACTAGCGGGGCCCTTGGCTACGCAGTATTTT. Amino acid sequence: CATSSPGLAGPLATQYF.

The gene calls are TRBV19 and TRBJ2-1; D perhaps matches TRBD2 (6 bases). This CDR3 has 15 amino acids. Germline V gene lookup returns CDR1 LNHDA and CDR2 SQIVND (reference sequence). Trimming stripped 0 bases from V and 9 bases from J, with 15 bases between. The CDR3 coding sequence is TGTGCCAGTAGTATAGATCGGGCTAGGAGGGGTGAGCAGTTCTTC. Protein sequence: CASSIDRARRGEQFF. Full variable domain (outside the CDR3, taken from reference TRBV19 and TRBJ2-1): DGGITQSPKYLFRKEGQNVTLSCEQNLNHDAMYWYRQDPGQGLRLIYYSQIVNDFQKGDIAEGYSVSREKKESFPLTVTSAQKNPTAFYLCASSIDRARRGEQFFGPGTRLTVL.

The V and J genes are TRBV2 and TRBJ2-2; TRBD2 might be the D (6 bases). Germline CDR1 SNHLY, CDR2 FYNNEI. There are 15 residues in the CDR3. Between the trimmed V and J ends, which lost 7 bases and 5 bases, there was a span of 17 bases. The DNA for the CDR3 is TGTGCCAGCATCGGACTACTTCGAGTGACCGGGGAGCTGTTTTTT. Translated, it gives CASIGLLRVTGELFF.